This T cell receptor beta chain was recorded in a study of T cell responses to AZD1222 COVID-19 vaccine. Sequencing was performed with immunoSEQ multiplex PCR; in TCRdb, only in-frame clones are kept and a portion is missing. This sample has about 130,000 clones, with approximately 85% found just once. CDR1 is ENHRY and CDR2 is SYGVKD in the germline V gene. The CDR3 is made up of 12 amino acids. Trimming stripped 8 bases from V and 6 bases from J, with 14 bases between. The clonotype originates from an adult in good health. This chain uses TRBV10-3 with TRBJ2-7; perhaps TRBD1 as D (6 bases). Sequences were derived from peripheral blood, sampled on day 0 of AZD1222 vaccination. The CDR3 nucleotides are TGTGCCATCGGGTCAACAGGGCCCGAGCAGTACTTC. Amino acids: CAIGSTGPEQYF.